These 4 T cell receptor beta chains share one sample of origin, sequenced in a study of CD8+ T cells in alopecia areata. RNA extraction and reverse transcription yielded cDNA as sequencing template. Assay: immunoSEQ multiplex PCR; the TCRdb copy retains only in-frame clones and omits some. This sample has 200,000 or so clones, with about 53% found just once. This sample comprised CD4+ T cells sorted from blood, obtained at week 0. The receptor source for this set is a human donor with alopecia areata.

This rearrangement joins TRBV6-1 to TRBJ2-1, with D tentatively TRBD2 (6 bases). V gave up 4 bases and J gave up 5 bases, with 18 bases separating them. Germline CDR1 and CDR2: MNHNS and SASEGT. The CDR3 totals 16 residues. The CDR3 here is CASSVPRRGNDNEQFF. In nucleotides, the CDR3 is TGTGCCAGCAGTGTTCCGAGGAGGGGAAATGACAATGAGCAGTTCTTC.

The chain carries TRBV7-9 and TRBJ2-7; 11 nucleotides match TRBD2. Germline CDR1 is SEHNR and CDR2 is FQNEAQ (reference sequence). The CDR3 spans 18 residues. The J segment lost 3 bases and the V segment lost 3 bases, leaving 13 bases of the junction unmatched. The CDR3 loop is CASSLTSTGTSGFYEQYF. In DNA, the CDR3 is TGTGCCAGCAGCTTGACTTCTACCGGGACTAGCGGCTTCTACGAGCAGTACTTC.

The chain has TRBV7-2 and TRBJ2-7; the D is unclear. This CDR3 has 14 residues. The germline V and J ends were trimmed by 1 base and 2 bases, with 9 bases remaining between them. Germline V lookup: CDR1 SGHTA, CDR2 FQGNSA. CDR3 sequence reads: CASSLGWGTYEQYF. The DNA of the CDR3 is TGTGCCAGCAGCTTAGGGTGGGGTACCTACGAGCAGTACTTC.

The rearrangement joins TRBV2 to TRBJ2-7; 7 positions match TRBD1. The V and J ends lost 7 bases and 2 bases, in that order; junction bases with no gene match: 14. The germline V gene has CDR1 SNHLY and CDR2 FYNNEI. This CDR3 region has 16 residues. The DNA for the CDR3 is TGTGCCAGCACTAACCCCCTGCGGCAGGGGGCCTACGAGCAGTACTTC. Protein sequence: CASTNPLRQGAYEQYF. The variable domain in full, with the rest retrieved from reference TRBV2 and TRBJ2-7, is EPEVTQTPSHQVTQMGQEVILRCVPISNHLYFYWYRQILGQKVEFLVSFYNNEISEKSEIFDDQFSVERPDGSNFTLKIRSTKLEDSAMYFCASTNPLRQGAYEQYFGPGTRLTVT.